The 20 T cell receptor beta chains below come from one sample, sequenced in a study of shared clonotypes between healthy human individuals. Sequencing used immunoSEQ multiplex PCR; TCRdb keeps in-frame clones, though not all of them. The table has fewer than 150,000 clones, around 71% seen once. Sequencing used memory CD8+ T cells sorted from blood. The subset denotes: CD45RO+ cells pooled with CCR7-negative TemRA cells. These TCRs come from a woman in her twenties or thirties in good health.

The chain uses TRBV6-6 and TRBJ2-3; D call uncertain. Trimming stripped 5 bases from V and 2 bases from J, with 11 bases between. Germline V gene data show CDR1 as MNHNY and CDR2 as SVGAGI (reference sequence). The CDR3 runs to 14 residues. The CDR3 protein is CASSTRVSTDTQYF. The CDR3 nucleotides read TGTGCCAGCAGTACCCGGGTCTCCACAGATACGCAGTATTTT.

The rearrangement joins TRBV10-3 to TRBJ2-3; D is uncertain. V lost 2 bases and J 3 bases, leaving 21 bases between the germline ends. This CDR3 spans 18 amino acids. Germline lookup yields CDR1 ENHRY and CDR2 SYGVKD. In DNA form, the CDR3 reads TGTGCCATCAGTGAGGGGGATGGGCCGCTCCTGACTACAGATACGCAGTATTTT. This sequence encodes CAISEGDGPLLTTDTQYF.

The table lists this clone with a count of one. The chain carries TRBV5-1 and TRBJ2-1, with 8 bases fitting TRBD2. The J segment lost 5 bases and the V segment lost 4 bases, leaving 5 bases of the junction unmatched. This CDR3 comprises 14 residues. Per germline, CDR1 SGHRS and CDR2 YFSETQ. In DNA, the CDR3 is TGCGCCAGCAGCCTTTGGACTAGCCACAATGAGCAGTTCTTC. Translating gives CASSLWTSHNEQFF. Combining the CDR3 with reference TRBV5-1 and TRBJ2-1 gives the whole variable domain KAGVTQTPRYLIKTRGQQVTLSCSPISGHRSVSWYQQTPGQGLQFLFEYFSETQRNKGNFPGRFSGRQFSNSRSEMNVSTLELGDSALYLCASSLWTSHNEQFFGPGTRLTVL.

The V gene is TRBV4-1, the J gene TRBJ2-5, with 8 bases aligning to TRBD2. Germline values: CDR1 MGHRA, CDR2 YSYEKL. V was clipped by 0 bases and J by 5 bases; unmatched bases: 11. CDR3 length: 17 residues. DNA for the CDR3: TGCGCCAGCAGCCAAGATTGGGTTAGCGGGGAGAGGGAGACCCAGTACTTC. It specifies CASSQDWVSGERETQYF.

CDR3: CASSVEGGGNQPQHF. The DNA for the CDR3 is TGTGCCAGCAGTGTGGAAGGGGGCGGCAATCAGCCCCAGCATTTT. The gene calls are TRBV6-1 and TRBJ1-5; 7 nucleotides line up with TRBD1. The V and J ends lost 4 bases and 2 bases, in that order; junction bases with no gene match: 5. CDR3 length: 15 residues. Germline V gene lookup returns CDR1 MNHNS and CDR2 SASEGT.

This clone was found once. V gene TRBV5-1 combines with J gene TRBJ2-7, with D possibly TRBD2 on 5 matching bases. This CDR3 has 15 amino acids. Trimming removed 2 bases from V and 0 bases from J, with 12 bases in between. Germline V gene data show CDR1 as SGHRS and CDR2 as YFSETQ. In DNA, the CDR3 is TGCGCCAGCAGCTTCTCCGGGGAGAGCTCCTACGAGCAGTACTTC. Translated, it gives CASSFSGESSYEQYF.

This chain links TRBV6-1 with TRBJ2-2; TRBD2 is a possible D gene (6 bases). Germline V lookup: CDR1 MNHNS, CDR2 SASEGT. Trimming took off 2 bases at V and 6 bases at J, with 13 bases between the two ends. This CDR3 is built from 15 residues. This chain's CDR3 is CASSEKSAGSGELFF. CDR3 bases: TGTGCCAGCAGTGAAAAGTCGGCGGGGTCCGGGGAGCTGTTTTTT.

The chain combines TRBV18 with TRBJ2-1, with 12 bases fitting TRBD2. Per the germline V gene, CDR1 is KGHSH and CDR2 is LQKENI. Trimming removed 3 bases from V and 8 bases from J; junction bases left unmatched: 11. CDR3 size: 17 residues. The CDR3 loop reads CASSPSSSGRASDEQFF. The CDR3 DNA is TGTGCCAGCTCACCTTCCTCTAGCGGGAGGGCATCGGATGAGCAGTTCTTC.

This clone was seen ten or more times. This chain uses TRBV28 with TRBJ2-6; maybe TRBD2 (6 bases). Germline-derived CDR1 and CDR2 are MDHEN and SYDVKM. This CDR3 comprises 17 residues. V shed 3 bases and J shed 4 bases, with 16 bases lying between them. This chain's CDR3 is CASSFIPSAGGANVLTF. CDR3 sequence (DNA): TGTGCCAGCAGTTTCATTCCCTCGGCGGGGGGGGCCAACGTCCTGACTTTC. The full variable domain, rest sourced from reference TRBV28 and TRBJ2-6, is DVKVTQSSRYLVKRTGEKVFLECVQDMDHENMFWYRQDPGLGLRLIYFSYDVKMKEKGDIPEGYSVSREKKERFSLILESASTNQTSMYLCASSFIPSAGGANVLTFGAGSRLTVL.

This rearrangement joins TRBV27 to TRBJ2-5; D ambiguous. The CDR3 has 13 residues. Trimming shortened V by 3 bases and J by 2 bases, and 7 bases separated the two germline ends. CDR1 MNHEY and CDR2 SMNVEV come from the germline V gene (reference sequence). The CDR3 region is CASSLAAQETQYF. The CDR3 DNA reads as TGTGCCAGCAGTTTGGCAGCTCAAGAGACCCAGTACTTC.

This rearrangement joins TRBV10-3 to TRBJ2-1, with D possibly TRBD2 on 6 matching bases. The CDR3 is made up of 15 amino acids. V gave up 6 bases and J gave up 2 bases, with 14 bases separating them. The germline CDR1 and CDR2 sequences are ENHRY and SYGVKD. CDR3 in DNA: TGTGCCATCAGCCCACGGGGGTTGCCCTACAATGAGCAGTTCTTC. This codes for CAISPRGLPYNEQFF.

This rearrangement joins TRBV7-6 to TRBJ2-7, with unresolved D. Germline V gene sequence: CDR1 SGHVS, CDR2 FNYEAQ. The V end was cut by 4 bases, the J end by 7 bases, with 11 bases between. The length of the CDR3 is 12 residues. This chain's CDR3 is CASSSPGREQYF. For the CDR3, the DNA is TGTGCCAGCAGCTCGCCGGGCCGAGAGCAGTACTTC.

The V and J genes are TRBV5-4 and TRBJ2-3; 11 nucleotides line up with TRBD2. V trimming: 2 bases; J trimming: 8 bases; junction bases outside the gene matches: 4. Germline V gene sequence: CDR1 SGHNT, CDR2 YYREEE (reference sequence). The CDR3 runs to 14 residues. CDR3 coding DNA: TGTGCCAGCAGCTTTCTAGCGGGAGGACCTACGCAGTATTTT. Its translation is CASSFLAGGPTQYF.

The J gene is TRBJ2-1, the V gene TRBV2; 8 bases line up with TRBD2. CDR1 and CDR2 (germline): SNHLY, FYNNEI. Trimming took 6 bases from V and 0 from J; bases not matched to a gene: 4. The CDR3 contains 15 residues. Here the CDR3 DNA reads TGTGCCAGCAGAAGACTAGCGTCCTCCTACAATGAGCAGTTCTTC. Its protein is CASRRLASSYNEQFF.

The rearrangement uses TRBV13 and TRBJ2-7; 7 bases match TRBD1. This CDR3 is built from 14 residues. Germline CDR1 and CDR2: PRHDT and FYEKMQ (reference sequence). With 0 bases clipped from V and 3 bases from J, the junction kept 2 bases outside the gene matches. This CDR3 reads CASSLGSGGYEQYF. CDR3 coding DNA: TGTGCCAGCAGCTTAGGCTCAGGGGGCTACGAGCAGTACTTC.

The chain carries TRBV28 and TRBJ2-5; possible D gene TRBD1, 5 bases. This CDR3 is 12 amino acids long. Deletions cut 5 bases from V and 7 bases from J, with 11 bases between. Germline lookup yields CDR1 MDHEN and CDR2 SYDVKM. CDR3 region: CASSPRRGTQYF. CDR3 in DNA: TGTGCCAGCAGTCCACGTAGGGGGACCCAGTACTTC.

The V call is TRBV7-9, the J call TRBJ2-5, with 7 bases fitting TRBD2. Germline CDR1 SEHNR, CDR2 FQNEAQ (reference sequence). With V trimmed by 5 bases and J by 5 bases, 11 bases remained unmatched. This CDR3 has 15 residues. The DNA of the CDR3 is TGTGCCAGCAGCCGCCGGGACTACCAATGGGAGACCCAGTACTTC. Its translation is CASSRRDYQWETQYF.

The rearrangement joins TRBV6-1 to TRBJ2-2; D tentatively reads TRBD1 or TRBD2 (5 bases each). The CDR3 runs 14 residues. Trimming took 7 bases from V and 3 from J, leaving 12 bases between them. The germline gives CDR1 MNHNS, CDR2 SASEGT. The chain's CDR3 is CASNPGRDTGELFF. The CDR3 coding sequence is TGTGCCAGCAATCCGGGACGGGACACCGGGGAGCTGTTTTTT.

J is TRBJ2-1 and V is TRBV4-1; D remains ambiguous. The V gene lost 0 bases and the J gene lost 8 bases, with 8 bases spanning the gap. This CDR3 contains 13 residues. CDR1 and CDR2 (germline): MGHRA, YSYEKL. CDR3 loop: CASSQDLGYEQFF. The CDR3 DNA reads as TGCGCCAGCAGCCAAGATTTGGGGTATGAGCAGTTCTTC.

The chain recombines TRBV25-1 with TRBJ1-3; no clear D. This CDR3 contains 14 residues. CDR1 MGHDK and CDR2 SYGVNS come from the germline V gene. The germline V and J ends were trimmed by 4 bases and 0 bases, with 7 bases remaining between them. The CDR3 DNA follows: TGTGCCAGCAGTGGCGACAACTCTGGAAACACCATATATTTT. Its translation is CASSGDNSGNTIYF.